The present T cell receptor (beta chain) was sequenced within a study of OX40 agonist ivuxolimab in advanced cancers. Turning to the study itself: The study enrolled dose-escalation patients with hepatocellular carcinoma, melanoma, renal cell or head and neck cancer. Partial response was recorded in three patients: one hepatocellular carcinoma and two cutaneous melanoma cases. Study-wide results and limits: In CD8+ T cells, expanded clones were on average more numerous than in CD4+. Antigen targets of the expanded peripheral T cells went undetermined.

CDR1 is SGHTA, CDR2 FQGNSA, per germline. The CDR3 has 14 residues. The ends were cut back, 1 base at V and 2 bases at J, with 9 bases in the middle. Assay used: immunoSEQ multiplex PCR; TCRdb lists only in-frame clones, some missing. The sample carries tens of thousands of clones, about nine tenths recorded once. This clone was picked up one time. The antigen remains undetermined. The sequenced sample was CD4+ or CD8+ T cells sorted from blood, obtained in a trial of the OX40 agonist ivuxolimab. V and J are TRBV7-2 and TRBJ2-7, with D hard to call. This TCR was recovered from an adult with an advanced solid tumor such as melanoma, head and neck, liver or kidney cancer. DNA of the CDR3: TGTGCCAGCAGCTTAGGGGGTAAAACCTACGAGCAGTACTTC. This encodes CASSLGGKTYEQYF.